This T cell receptor beta chain derives from a study of blood T cell repertoires in COVID-19. Study-level background: Material from acute and convalescent COVID-19 was sourced from the United States, Italy and Spain. The cDNA or gDNA used as material had been derived from T cells, B-cell-depleted T cells, or PBMCs.

Seattle's cohort entered during active infection and was followed longitudinally. In the source study's methods: Reference gene primers were amplified, and this amplification served to estimate nucleated cell counts. Sequencing was performed with immunoSEQ multiplex PCR; in TCRdb, only in-frame clones are kept and a portion is missing. That table gives V, J and clone size, and the DNA gave D and trimming. The repertoire has approximately 40,000 clones, about 86% of them found once; the top ten carry less than 5%. The CDR3 contains 12 residues. The V and J genes are TRBV21-1 and TRBJ2-5; the D segment call TRBD1 is taken from the table without a DNA check. TRBV21-1 is a pseudogene locus. What was sequenced was peripheral blood. The sequence derives from a man aged 35-49 years with COVID-19, enrolled during active disease. The CDR3 DNA reads TGTGCCAGCAGCAAAGGGCCAGAGACCCAGTACTTC. Translation: CASSKGPETQYF.